Many counts were recorded for the clone carrying this TCR beta chain. Its target is not known. This sample stems from a study of T cells in Graves' hyperthyroidism and ophthalmopathy. RNA transcripts were the template for amplifying TCR beta CDR3 regions. During a first-round RT-PCR of the TCR CDR3, the HTBI primer set was used. TCRdb re-derived calls from the multiplex PCR reads in MiXCR, one entry per CDR3 protein. The sample consists of about 380,000 distinct CDR3 sequences, roughly 12% of them appearing once. CDR3 length equals 16 residues. The germline V gene has CDR1 DFQATT and CDR2 SNEGSKA (reference sequence). V was pared by 0 bases and J by 2 bases, with 8 bases of the junction left unmatched. Study-wide findings and caveats: A median about 6 months before onset, the model predicted ophthalmopathy. Among thyroid clonotypes expanded above 0.001, most also appeared in blood.

Patients aged 18 to 65 with hyperthyroidism were newly diagnosed, with duration under 2 months. Each 10 ml fresh peripheral blood draw supplied the PBMCs. The receptor's source is a man aged 30 to 45 with Graves' hyperthyroidism that later progressed to Graves' ophthalmopathy. The sequenced sample was blood. V is TRBV20-1 and J is TRBJ2-7, with 9 bases aligning to TRBD1. CDR3 residues: CSARDRDRGGTYEQYF. In DNA, the CDR3 is TGCAGTGCTAGAGATAGAGACAGGGGGGGAACCTACGAGCAGTACTTC.